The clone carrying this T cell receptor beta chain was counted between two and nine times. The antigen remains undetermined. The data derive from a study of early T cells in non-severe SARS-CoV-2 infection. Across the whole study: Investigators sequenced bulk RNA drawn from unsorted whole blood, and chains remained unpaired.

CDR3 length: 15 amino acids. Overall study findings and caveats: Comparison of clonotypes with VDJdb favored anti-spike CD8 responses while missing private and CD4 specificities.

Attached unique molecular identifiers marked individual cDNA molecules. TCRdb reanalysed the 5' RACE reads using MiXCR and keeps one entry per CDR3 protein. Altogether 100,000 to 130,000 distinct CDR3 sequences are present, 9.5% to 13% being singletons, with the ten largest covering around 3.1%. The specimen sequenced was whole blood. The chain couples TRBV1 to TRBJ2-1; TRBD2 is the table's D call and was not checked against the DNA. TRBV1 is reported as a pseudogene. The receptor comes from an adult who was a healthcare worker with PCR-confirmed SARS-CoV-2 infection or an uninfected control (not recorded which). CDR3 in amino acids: CTSSQGLAGPNEQFF. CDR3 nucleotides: TGCACCAGCAGCCAGGGACTAGCGGGCCCCAATGAGCAGTTCTTC.